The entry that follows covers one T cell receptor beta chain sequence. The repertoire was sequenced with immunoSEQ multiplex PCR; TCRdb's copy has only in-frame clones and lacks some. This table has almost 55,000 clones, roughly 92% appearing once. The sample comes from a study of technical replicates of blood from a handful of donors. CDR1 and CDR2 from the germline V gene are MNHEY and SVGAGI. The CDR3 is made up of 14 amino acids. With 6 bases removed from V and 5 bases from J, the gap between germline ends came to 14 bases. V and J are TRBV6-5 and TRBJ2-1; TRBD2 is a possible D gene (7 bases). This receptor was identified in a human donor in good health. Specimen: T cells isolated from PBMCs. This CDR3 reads CASSPRGGDNEQFF. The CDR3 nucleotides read TGTGCCAGCAGCCCAAGGGGGGGGGACAATGAGCAGTTCTTC.